The 3 T cell receptor beta chains below all came from one sample that was sequenced in a study of shared clonotypes between healthy human individuals. Only CD45RO-negative cells positively selected for CCR7 counted as naive CD8 cells, so terminally differentiated effector memory CD45RA+ cells were excluded. Profiled with immunoSEQ multiplex PCR; TCRdb holds only in-frame clones, not every one. The sample carries roughly 2.1 million clones, about 93% recorded once. The sequencing sample was made of naive CD8+ T cells from PBMCs. The receptors stem from a man between 18 and 29 years old in good health. Some clones in this sample may be carry-over from other donors' samples.

This chain joins TRBV11-2 and TRBJ2-7; D uncertain. The CDR3 contains 15 residues. V was cut by 5 bases and J by 0 bases, with 14 bases left in between. Germline CDR1 is SGHAT and CDR2 is FQNNGV. The CDR3 sequence: CASSRSAQSSYEQYF. The CDR3 nucleotides read TGTGCCAGCAGCCGTTCGGCCCAGAGCTCCTACGAGCAGTACTTC.

This rearrangement joins TRBV6-1 to TRBJ1-5; the D gene is possibly TRBD1 (5 bases). Trimming took 2 bases from V and 1 from J, leaving 12 bases between them. In germline, CDR1 is MNHNS, CDR2 SASEGT. This CDR3 region has 16 residues. The CDR3 sequence: CASSERGIWSNQPQHF. CDR3 nucleotides: TGTGCCAGCAGTGAAAGGGGCATTTGGAGCAATCAGCCCCAGCATTTT.

The CDR3 bases are TGCAGCGTCACTGGCCAGGGAGGCTGGAATCAGCCCCAGCATTTT. Translated: CSVTGQGGWNQPQHF. The rearrangement uses TRBV29-1 and TRBJ1-5, with D possibly matching TRBD1 (5 bases). V was trimmed by 6 bases and J by 4 bases, leaving 19 bases between them. This CDR3 contains 15 residues. Germline CDR1 SQVTM, CDR2 ANQGSEA.